The present TCR beta chain was sequenced within a study of CD8 T cells in Susac syndrome. The CDR3 length is 13 residues. V lost 3 bases and J lost 1, with 6 bases in between. cDNA came from about 0.51 to 1 ug RNA primed by random hexamers. Across 54 Vbeta and 13 Jbeta, immunoSEQ multiplex PCR amplified TCR beta CDR3. TCRdb reanalysed the immunoSEQ multiplex PCR reads using MiXCR and keeps one entry per CDR3 protein. The sample shows 130,000 to 150,000 distinct CDR3 sequences, approximately 93% of them seen only once. TEMRA cells were FACS-enriched, and CD8+ and CD4+ T cells were isolated negatively. The sequence was obtained from a human donor in good health. Sequenced input: CD8+ T cells from PBMCs. This chain connects TRBV12-3 or TRBV12-4 to TRBJ2-5; D is unresolved. The CDR3 sequence is CASSFGSQETQYF. In nucleotides, the CDR3 is TGTGCCAGCAGTTTCGGCAGCCAAGAGACCCAGTACTTC.